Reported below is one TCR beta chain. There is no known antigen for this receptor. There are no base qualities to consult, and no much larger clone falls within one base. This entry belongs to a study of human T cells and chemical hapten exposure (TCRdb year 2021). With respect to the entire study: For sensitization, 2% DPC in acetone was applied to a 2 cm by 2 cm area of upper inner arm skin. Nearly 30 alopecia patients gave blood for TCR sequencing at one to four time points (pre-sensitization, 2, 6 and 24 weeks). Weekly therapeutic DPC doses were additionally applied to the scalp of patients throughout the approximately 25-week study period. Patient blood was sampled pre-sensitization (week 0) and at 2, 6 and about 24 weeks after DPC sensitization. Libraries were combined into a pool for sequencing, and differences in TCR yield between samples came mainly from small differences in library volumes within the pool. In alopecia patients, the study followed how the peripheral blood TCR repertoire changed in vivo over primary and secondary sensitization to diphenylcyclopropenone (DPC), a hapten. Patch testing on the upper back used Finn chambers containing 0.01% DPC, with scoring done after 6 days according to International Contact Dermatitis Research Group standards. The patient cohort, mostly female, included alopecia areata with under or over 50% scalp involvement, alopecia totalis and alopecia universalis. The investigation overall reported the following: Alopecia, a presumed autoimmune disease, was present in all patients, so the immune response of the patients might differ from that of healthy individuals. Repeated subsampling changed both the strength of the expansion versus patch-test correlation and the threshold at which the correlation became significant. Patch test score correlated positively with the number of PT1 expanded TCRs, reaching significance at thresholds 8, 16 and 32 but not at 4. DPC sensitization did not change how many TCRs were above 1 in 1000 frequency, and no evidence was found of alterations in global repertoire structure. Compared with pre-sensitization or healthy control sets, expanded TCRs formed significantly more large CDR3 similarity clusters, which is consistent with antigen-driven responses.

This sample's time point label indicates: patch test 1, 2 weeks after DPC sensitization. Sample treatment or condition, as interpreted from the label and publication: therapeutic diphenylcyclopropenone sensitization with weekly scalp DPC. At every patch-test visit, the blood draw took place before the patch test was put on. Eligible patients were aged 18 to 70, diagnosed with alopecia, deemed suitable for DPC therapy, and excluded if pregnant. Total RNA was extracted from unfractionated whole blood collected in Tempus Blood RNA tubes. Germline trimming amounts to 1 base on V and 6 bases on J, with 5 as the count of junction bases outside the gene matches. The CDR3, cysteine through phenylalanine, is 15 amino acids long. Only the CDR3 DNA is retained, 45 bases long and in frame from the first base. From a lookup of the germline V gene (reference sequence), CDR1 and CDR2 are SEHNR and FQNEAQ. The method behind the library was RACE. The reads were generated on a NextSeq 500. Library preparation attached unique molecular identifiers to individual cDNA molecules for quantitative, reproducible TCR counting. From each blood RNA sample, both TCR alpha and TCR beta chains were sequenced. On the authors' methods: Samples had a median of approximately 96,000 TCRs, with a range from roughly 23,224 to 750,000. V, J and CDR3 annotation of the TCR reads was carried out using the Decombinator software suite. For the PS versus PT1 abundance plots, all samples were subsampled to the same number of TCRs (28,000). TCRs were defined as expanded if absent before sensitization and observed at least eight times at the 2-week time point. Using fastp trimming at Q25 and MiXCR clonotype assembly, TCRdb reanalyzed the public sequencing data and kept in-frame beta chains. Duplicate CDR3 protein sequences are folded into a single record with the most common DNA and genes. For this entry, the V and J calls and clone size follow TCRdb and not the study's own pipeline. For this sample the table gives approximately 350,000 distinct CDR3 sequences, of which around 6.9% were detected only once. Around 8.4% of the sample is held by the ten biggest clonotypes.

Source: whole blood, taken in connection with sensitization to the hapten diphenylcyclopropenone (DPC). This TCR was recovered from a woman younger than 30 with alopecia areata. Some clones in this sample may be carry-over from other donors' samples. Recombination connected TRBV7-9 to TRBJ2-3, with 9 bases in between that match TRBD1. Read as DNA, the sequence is TGTGCCAGCAGCTTAGTTGGGACAGGGTACGATACGCAGTATTTT. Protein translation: CASSLVGTGYDTQYF.